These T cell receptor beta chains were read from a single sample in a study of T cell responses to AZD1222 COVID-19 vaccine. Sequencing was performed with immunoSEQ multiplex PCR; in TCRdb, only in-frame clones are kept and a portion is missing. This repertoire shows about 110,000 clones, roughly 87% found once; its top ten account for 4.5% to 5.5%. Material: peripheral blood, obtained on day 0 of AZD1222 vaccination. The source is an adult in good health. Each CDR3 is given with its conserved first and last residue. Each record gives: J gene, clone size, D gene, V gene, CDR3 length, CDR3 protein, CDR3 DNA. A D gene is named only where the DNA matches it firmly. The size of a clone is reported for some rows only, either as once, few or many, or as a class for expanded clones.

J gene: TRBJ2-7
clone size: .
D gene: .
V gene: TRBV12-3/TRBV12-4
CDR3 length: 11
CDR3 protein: CASSREYEQYF
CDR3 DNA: TGTGCCAGCAGTCGGGAGTACGAGCAGTACTTC

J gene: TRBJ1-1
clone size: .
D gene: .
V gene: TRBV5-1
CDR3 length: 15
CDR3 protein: CASSLDGRGNTEAFF
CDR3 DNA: TGCGCCAGCAGCCTTGACGGTCGGGGGAACACTGAAGCTTTCTTT

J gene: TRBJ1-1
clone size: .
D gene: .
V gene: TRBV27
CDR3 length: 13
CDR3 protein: CASSLRGSTEAFF
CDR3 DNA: TGTGCCAGCAGTTTAAGGGGGTCGACTGAAGCTTTCTTT

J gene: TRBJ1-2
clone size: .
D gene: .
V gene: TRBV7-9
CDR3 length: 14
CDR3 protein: CASSLAGADYGYTF
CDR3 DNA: TGTGCCAGCAGCTTAGCAGGGGCTGACTATGGCTACACCTTC

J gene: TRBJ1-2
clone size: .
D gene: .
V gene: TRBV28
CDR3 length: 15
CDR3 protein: CASGRGGTLNYGYTF
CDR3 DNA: TGTGCCAGCGGAAGAGGGGGAACCCTTAACTATGGCTACACCTTC

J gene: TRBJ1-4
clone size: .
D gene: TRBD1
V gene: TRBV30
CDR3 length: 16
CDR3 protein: CAWSYGRTGSNEKLFF
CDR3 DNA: TGTGCCTGGAGTTACGGCCGGACAGGCTCTAATGAAAAACTGTTTTTT

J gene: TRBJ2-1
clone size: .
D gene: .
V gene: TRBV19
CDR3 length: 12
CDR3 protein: CASTSAYNEQFF
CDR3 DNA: TGTGCCAGTACGAGCGCATACAATGAGCAGTTCTTC

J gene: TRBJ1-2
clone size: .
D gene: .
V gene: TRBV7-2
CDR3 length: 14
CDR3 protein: CASSSRQNFYGYTF
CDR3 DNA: TGTGCCAGCAGCTCAAGACAGAACTTCTATGGCTACACCTTC

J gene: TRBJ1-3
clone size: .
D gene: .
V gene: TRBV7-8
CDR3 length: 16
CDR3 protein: CASSPSLRTTGDTIYF
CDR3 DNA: TGTGCCAGCAGCCCCTCCCTCAGGACCACCGGAGACACCATATATTTT

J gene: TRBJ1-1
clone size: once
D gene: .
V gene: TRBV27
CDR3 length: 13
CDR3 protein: CASSYQGYTEAFF
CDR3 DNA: TGTGCCAGCAGCTACCAGGGCTACACTGAAGCTTTCTTT

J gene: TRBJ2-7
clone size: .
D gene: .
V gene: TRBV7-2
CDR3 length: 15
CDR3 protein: CASSRGDRYPYEQYF
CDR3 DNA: TGTGCCAGCAGCCGCGGCGACAGGTACCCCTACGAGCAGTACTTC

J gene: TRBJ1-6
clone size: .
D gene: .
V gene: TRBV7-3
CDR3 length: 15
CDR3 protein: CARDLLTYFHSPLHF
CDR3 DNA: TGTGCCAGGGATCTTCTTACCTACTTTCATTCACCCCTCCACTTT

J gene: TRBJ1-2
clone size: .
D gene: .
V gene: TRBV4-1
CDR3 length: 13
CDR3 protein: CASSQAPNYGYTF
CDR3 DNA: TGCGCCAGCAGCCAGGCACCGAACTATGGCTACACCTTC